Shown below are 2 T cell receptor beta chains from a single sample sequenced in a study of PD-L1 blockade in urothelial cancer. Data came from immunoSEQ multiplex PCR; TCRdb stores just in-frame clones and leaves some out. In the table there are roughly 24,000 clones, approximately 86% of which are singletons. The sample was PBMCs, taken around atezolizumab (anti-PD-L1) treatment. These receptors were taken from a man in his 60s with urothelial cancer.

The J gene is TRBJ2-7, the V gene TRBV25-1; the D gene is possibly TRBD2 (7 bases). V lost 10 bases to trimming and J lost 7 bases, with 17 bases between them. Per the germline V gene, CDR1 is MGHDK and CDR2 is SYGVNS. The CDR3 covers 12 residues. For the CDR3, the DNA is TGTGCCACCTCCCGGGGGGCACGGGAGCAGTACTTC. Encoded protein: CATSRGAREQYF.

The chain combines TRBV30 with TRBJ2-2, with D possibly matching TRBD1 (6 bases). The V gene lost 2 bases and the J gene lost 0 bases, with 10 bases spanning the gap. Germline values: CDR1 GTSNPN, CDR2 SVGIG (reference sequence). This CDR3 has 15 residues. The CDR3 sequence is CAWSFGTPNTGELFF. CDR3 nucleotide sequence: TGTGCCTGGAGTTTCGGGACACCGAACACCGGGGAGCTGTTTTTT.